The sequence of this T cell receptor (beta chain) was determined in a study of tissue T cells after allogeneic stem cell transplantation. General study results and limits: Sampling depth was limited, and the cohort was small and clinically varied.

A remark on this clone: Its matching antigen is unknown.

Libraries were prepared by immunoSEQ multiplex PCR; TCRdb keeps only in-frame clonotypes and omits some of them. Among roughly 4,200 clones listed, about 64% were seen once. From germline, CDR1 is LNHDA and CDR2 SQIVND (reference sequence). The CDR3 sequence is 15 residues long. Trimming pared 4 bases from V and 0 bases from J, leaving 10 bases between. Source: tissue from the esophagus, taken at autopsy. The sequence derives from a female donor aged 60 or older with lung cancer. The J gene is TRBJ2-1, the V gene TRBV19; D is unresolved. In DNA form, the CDR3 reads TGTGCCAGTAGTACGAAGGGATTCTCCTACAATGAGCAGTTCTTC. Translating gives CASSTKGFSYNEQFF.